This T cell receptor (beta chain) was obtained from a study of blood T cell repertoires in COVID-19. Study overall: Material from acute and convalescent COVID-19 was sourced from the United States, Italy and Spain.

Clones were sequenced by immunoSEQ multiplex PCR, and TCRdb holds only the in-frame ones, with some missing. The table lists approximately 110,000 clones, around 78% of them singletons, with 15% to 20% in the top ten. This clone was picked up many times. The sequenced sample consisted of peripheral blood. The sequence was collected from an older woman with acute or convalescent COVID-19.

Here the CDR3 DNA reads TGCGCCAGCGCGAGTCAGGTGAACACTGAAGCTTTCTTT. Translated, it gives CASASQVNTEAFF. The chain is built from TRBV10-2 and TRBJ1-1; D is uncertain. The germline V gene encodes CDR1 WSHSY and CDR2 SAAADI. V lost 8 bases and J lost 0, with 10 bases in between. CDR3 length: 13 amino acids.